A selection of T cell receptor beta chains follows, all from one sample in a study of spatial heterogeneity in lung cancer. TCRdb re-called the 5' RACE reads through MiXCR, storing one row per CDR3 protein. The sample carries about 12,000 distinct CDR3 sequences, approximately 5% recorded once. This material consisted of lung tumor tissue, taken at surgery. The receptors shown here come from a male donor with early-stage non-small cell lung cancer. CDR3s include the opening cysteine and the closing phenylalanine or tryptophan. The D gene is left open where the match is weak. Clone size is given for some rows only: seen once, a few or many times, or a class if the clone is expanded.

clone_size	j_call	d_call	v_call	cdr3_aa	cdr3_nt
few	TRBJ1-5	TRBD1	TRBV19	CATSGTGGNQPQHF	TGTGCCACCTCCGGGACAGGGGGCAATCAGCCCCAGCATTTT
many	TRBJ1-2	NA	TRBV20-1	CSASPGGRSTYGYTF	TGCAGTGCTAGCCCGGGAGGCAGGAGCACCTATGGCTACACCTTC
many	TRBJ2-2	TRBD1	TRBV7-3	CASSWGQGASTGELFF	TGTGCCAGCAGCTGGGGACAGGGGGCTAGCACCGGGGAGCTGTTTTTT
many	TRBJ1-1	NA	TRBV7-3	CASSPSFGTTEAFF	TGTGCCAGCAGCCCATCGTTCGGGACCACTGAAGCTTTCTTT
many	TRBJ1-2	NA	TRBV10-3	CAISSTGPNYGYTF	TGTGCCATCAGTTCTACAGGGCCGAACTATGGCTACACCTTC
many	TRBJ1-1	NA	TRBV6-6	CATARGGGTEAFF	TGTGCCACCGCGCGTGGGGGGGGCACTGAAGCTTTCTTT
many	TRBJ1-4	NA	TRBV18	CASSPTRQPNEKLFF	TGTGCCAGCTCACCTACCAGGCAGCCTAATGAAAAACTGTTTTTT
many	TRBJ2-5	NA	TRBV5-1	CASSGGRETQYF	TGCGCCAGCAGCGGGGGTCGAGAGACCCAGTACTTC
many	TRBJ2-1	NA	TRBV12-5	CASALPRSEQFF	TGTGCTAGTGCCCTACCCAGGAGTGAGCAGTTCTTC
many	TRBJ1-5	TRBD1	TRBV12-3/TRBV12-4	CASSPQGAESNQPQHF	TGTGCCAGCAGTCCACAGGGGGCAGAGAGCAATCAGCCCCAGCATTTT
many	TRBJ2-1	NA	TRBV19	CASSIAGADEQFF	TGTGCCAGTAGTATCGCGGGGGCGGATGAGCAGTTCTTC
many	TRBJ1-6	NA	TRBV7-3	CASSLNGRTGTGHSPLHF	TGTGCCAGCAGCTTAAACGGTCGAACCGGGACGGGTCATTCACCCCTCCACTTT
many	TRBJ1-1	NA	TRBV27	CASSAALGGWTEAFF	TGTGCCAGCAGTGCCGCCCTGGGGGGGTGGACTGAAGCTTTCTTT
NA	TRBJ2-2	TRBD2	TRBV6-1	CASSPGLADRTGELFF	TGTGCCAGCAGTCCGGGACTAGCGGATCGCACCGGGGAGCTGTTTTTT
many	TRBJ2-1	NA	TRBV12-3/TRBV12-4	CASSFARNEQFF	TGTGCCAGCAGTTTTGCGAGGAATGAGCAGTTCTTC
many	TRBJ2-6	NA	TRBV5-6	CASSSGRRSGANVLTF	TGTGCCAGCAGCTCCGGACGGCGGTCTGGGGCCAACGTCCTGACTTTC
many	TRBJ1-2	NA	TRBV20-1	CSARLPTGNYGYTF	TGCAGTGCTAGACTACCGACAGGAAACTATGGCTACACCTTC
many	TRBJ2-2	NA	TRBV29-1	CSAAVGGFSGELFF	TGCAGCGCCGCAGTAGGGGGTTTTTCCGGGGAGCTGTTTTTT
hyperexpanded	TRBJ2-5	NA	TRBV27	CASISGETQYF	TGTGCCAGCATCTCAGGGGAGACCCAGTACTTC
many	TRBJ2-5	NA	TRBV5-1	CASSLVDGGAPGETQYF	TGCGCCAGCAGCTTGGTTGATGGGGGAGCGCCAGGAGAGACCCAGTACTTC
NA	TRBJ1-5	NA	TRBV6-5	CASSYFGQLGPQHF	TGTGCCAGCAGTTACTTCGGCCAGCTTGGGCCCCAGCATTTT
many	TRBJ1-1	NA	TRBV3-1	CASSQFRGGGTEAFF	TGTGCCAGCAGCCAATTTCGGGGTGGTGGCACTGAAGCTTTCTTT
many	TRBJ1-1	TRBD1	TRBV24-1	CATSGTGATEAFF	TGTGCCACCAGTGGCACAGGGGCCACTGAAGCTTTCTTT
many	TRBJ1-5	NA	TRBV12-3/TRBV12-4	CASRLGSFNQPQHF	TGTGCCAGCAGACTTGGGTCTTTCAATCAGCCCCAGCATTTT
many	TRBJ1-4	NA	TRBV20-1	CSARVRAGVVFEKLFF	TGCAGTGCTAGAGTTCGGGCTGGGGTTGTTTTCGAAAAACTGTTTTTT
many	TRBJ2-5	NA	TRBV5-1	CASSGGETQYF	TGCGCCAGCAGCGGGGGTGAGACCCAGTACTTC
many	TRBJ2-1	NA	TRBV11-3	CASGTAGSLREQFF	TGTGCCAGCGGTACGGCGGGATCTTTAAGGGAGCAGTTCTTC
many	TRBJ1-2	TRBD1	TRBV6-5	CASSPMGQGRYGYTF	TGTGCCAGCAGCCCAATGGGACAGGGCCGATATGGCTACACCTTC
many	TRBJ2-1	TRBD1	TRBV5-1	CASSTTTGARYNEQFF	TGCGCCAGCAGCACCACTACAGGGGCGCGCTACAATGAGCAGTTCTTC
many	TRBJ2-3	TRBD2	TRBV5-6	CASSGAALAGADTQYF	TGTGCCAGCAGCGGGGCGGCACTAGCGGGAGCAGATACGCAGTATTTT
many	TRBJ1-5	NA	TRBV4-2	CASSQDSGGSLNQPQHF	TGTGCCAGCAGCCAAGATTCTGGGGGCAGCCTCAATCAGCCCCAGCATTTT
NA	TRBJ2-1	TRBD2	TRBV7-9	CASTTPRGGIAEQFF	TGTGCCAGCACCACTCCCCGGGGGGGAATTGCCGAGCAGTTCTTC
many	TRBJ2-2	NA	TRBV12-3/TRBV12-4	CASSLGTFGELFF	TGTGCCAGCAGTTTGGGGACGTTCGGGGAGCTGTTTTTT
many	TRBJ1-5	NA	TRBV7-2	CASSDTGPRGPQHF	TGTGCCAGCAGCGATACAGGCCCCCGCGGGCCCCAGCATTTT
few	TRBJ2-2	NA	TRBV5-1	CASSPRVEGNTGELFF	TGCGCCAGCAGCCCCAGAGTAGAAGGGAACACCGGGGAGCTGTTTTTT
many	TRBJ2-5	NA	TRBV30	CAWSAGEETQYF	TGTGCCTGGAGTGCGGGGGAAGAGACCCAGTACTTC
many	TRBJ2-1	NA	TRBV6-2/TRBV6-3	CASKRSYNEQFF	TGTGCCAGCAAGAGAAGTTACAATGAGCAGTTCTTC
many	TRBJ1-1	TRBD1	TRBV11-2	CASSFDRALNTEAFF	TGTGCCAGCAGCTTTGACAGGGCATTGAACACTGAAGCTTTCTTT
many	TRBJ1-3	NA	TRBV2	CASTPEAGNTIYF	TGTGCCAGCACCCCAGAAGCTGGAAACACCATATATTTT
many	TRBJ2-7	NA	TRBV14	CASSPVGHEQYF	TGTGCCAGCAGCCCAGTGGGGCACGAGCAGTACTTC
medium-sized	TRBJ2-3	TRBD2	TRBV20-1	CSARQPGLAATDTQYF	TGCAGTGCTAGACAACCTGGACTAGCGGCCACAGATACGCAGTATTTT
many	TRBJ2-1	NA	TRBV12-3/TRBV12-4	CASRNTGTVNEQFF	TGTGCCAGCAGAAATACCGGGACTGTGAATGAGCAGTTCTTC
many	TRBJ2-7	NA	TRBV10-3	CAISPKGGSGPYEQYF	TGTGCCATCAGTCCTAAGGGGGGCAGCGGACCCTACGAGCAGTACTTC
many	TRBJ1-5	TRBD1	TRBV7-2	CASSTGTAGRNQPQHF	TGTGCCAGCAGCACCGGGACAGCGGGTCGCAATCAGCCCCAGCATTTT
many	TRBJ2-7	TRBD1	TRBV20-1	CSARSTGDYEQYF	TGCAGTGCTAGATCGACAGGGGATTACGAGCAGTACTTC
many	TRBJ2-3	TRBD2	TRBV12-3/TRBV12-4	CASSSRLAGVTDTQYF	TGTGCCAGCAGTTCTCGACTAGCGGGGGTCACAGATACGCAGTATTTT
many	TRBJ1-1	NA	TRBV29-1	CSVAAYTEAFF	TGCAGCGTTGCGGCTTACACTGAAGCTTTCTTT
many	TRBJ2-5	NA	TRBV12-3/TRBV12-4	CASSLGTAQETQYF	TGTGCCAGCAGTTTAGGGACAGCACAAGAGACCCAGTACTTC
many	TRBJ2-5	NA	TRBV5-1	CASSISQETQYF	TGCGCCAGCAGCATTTCTCAAGAGACCCAGTACTTC